The TCR beta chain under discussion was sequenced for a study of blood T cells in healthy people across ages. Using a J-beta primer mix together with a sample-barcoded 5' primer, a second PCR was run for 7 to 11 cycles. TCRdb re-derived calls from the 5' RACE reads in MiXCR, one entry per CDR3 protein. The sample lists about 780,000 distinct CDR3 sequences, roughly 60% occurring once. This clonotype has just one count. Trimming pared 2 bases from V and 5 bases from J, leaving 13 bases between. Germline V gives CDR1 SGHRS, CDR2 YFSETQ. CDR3 size: 14 residues. Sequencing was done on a sample of blood. V is TRBV5-1 and J is TRBJ2-5, with D possibly matching TRBD2 (5 bases). This clonotype originated in a man under 40 in good health. In nucleotides, the CDR3 is TGCGCCAGCAGCTTTAGATCCCGAGGGGAGACCCAGTACTTC. Residues: CASSFRSRGETQYF.